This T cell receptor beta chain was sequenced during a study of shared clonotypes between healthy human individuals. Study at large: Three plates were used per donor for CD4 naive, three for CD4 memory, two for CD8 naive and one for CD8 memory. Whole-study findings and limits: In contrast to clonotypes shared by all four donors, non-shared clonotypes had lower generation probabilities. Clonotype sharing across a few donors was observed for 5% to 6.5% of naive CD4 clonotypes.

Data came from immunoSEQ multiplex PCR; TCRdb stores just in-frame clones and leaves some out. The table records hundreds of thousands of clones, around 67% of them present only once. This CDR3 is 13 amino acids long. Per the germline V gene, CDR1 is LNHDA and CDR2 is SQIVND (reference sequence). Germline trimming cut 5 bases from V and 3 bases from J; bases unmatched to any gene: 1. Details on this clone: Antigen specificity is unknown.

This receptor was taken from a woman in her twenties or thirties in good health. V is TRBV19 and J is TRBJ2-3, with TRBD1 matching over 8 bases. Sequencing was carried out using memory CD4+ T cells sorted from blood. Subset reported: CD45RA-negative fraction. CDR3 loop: CASSQGATDTQYF. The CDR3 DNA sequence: TGTGCCAGTAGTCAGGGGGCGACAGATACGCAGTATTTT.